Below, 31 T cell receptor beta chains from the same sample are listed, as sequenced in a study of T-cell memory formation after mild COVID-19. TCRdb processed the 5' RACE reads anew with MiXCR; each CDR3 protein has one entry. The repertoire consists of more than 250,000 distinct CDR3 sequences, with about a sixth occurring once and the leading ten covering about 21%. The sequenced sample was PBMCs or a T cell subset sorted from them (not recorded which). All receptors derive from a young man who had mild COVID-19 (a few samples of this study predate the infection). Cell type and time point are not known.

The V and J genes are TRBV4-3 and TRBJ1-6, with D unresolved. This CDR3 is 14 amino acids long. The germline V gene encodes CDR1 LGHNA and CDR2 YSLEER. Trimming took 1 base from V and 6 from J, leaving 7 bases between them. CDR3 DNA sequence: TGCGCCAGCAGCCAAGGACGGGTTAATTCACCCCTCCACTTT. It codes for CASSQGRVNSPLHF.

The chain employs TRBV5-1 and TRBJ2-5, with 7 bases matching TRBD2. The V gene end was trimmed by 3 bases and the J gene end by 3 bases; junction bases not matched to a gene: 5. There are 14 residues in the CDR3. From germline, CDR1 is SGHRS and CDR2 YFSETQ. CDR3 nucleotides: TGCGCCAGCAGCTCCCCACTAGCGAAAGAGACCCAGTACTTC. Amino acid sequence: CASSSPLAKETQYF.

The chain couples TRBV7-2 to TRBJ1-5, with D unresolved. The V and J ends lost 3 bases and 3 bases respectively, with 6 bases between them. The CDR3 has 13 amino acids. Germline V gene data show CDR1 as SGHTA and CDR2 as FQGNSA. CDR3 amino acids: CASSFWHNQPQHF. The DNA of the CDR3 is TGTGCCAGCAGCTTCTGGCACAATCAGCCCCAGCATTTT.

CDR3 in amino acids: CASSPDIFTDTQYF. Written as DNA, the CDR3 is TGCGCCAGCAGCCCGGACATTTTCACAGATACGCAGTATTTT. The chain recombines TRBV5-1 with TRBJ2-3; the D gene is possibly TRBD1 (5 bases). This CDR3 has 14 amino acids. Trimming pared 4 bases from V and 2 bases from J, leaving 11 bases between. The germline gives CDR1 SGHRS, CDR2 YFSETQ.

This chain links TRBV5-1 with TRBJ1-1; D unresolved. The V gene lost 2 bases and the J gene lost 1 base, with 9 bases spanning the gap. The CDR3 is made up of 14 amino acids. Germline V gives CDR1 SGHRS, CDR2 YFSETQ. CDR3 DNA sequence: TGCGCCAGCAGCTTTAGTTTGGGGAACACTGAAGCTTTCTTT. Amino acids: CASSFSLGNTEAFF.

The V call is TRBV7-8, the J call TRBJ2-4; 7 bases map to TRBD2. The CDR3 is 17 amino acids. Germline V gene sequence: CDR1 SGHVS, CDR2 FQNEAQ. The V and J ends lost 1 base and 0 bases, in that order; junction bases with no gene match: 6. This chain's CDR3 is CASSLGRGVGAKNIQYF. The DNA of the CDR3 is TGTGCCAGCAGCTTAGGACGGGGGGTCGGAGCCAAAAACATTCAGTACTTC. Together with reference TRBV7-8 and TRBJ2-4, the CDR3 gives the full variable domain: GAGVSQSPRYKVAKRGQDVALRCDPISGHVSLFWYQQALGQGPEFLTYFQNEAQLDKSGLPSDRFFAERPEGSVSTLKIQRTQQEDSAVYLCASSLGRGVGAKNIQYFGAGTRLSVL.

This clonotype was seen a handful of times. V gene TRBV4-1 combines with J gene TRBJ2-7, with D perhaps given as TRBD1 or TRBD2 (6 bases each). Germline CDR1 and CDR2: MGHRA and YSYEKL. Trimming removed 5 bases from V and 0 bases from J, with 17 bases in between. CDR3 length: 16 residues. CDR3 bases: TGCGCCAGCAGCGACCTAAGAGGGGGGAGCTCCTACGAGCAGTACTTC. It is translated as CASSDLRGGSSYEQYF.

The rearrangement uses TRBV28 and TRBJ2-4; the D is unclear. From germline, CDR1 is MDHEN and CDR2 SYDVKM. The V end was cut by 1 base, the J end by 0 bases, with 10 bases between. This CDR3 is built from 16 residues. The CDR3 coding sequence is TGTGCCAGCAGTTTATTTGACTGGGGAGCCAAAAACATTCAGTACTTC. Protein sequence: CASSLFDWGAKNIQYF.

The CDR3 reads CASSLAISPIAGARETQYF. DNA for the CDR3: TGTGCCAGCAGCTTGGCCATTTCCCCGATTGCGGGGGCAAGAGAGACCCAGTACTTC. The chain is built from TRBV5-6 and TRBJ2-5; D is possibly TRBD2 (7 bases). V was shortened by 0 bases and J by 4 bases, with 25 bases between the two germline ends. Germline V gene data show CDR1 as SGHDT and CDR2 as YYEEEE. CDR3 length: 19 residues.

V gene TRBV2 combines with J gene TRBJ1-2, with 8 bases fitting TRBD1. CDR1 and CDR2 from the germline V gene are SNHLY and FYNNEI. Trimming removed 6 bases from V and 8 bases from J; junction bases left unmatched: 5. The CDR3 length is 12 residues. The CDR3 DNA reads TGTGCCAGCAGAAACACAGGGGGAGGCTACACCTTC. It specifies CASRNTGGGYTF. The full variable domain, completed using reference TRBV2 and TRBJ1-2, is EPEVTQTPSHQVTQMGQEVILRCVPISNHLYFYWYRQILGQKVEFLVSFYNNEISEKSEIFDDQFSVERPDGSNFTLKIRSTKLEDSAMYFCASRNTGGGYTFGSGTRLTVV.

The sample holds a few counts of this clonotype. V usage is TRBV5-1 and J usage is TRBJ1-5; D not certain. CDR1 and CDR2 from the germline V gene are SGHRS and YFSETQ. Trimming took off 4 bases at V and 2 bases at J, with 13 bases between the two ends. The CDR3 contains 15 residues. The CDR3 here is CASSADPSGNQPQHF. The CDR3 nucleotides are TGCGCCAGCAGCGCAGACCCAAGCGGCAATCAGCCCCAGCATTTT.

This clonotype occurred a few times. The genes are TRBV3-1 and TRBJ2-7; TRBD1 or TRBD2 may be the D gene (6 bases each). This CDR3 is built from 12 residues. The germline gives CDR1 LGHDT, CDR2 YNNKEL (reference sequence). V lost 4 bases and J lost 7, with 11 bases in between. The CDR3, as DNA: TGTGCCAGCAGCCTGGGGGCGGGGGAGCAGTACGTC. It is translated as CASSLGAGEQYV.

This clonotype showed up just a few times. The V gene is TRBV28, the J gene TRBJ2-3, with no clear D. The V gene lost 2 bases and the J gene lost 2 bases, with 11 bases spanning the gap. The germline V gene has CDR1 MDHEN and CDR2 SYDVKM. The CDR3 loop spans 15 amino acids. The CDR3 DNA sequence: TGTGCCAGCAGTTTAAGCAGGAGAAACACAGATACGCAGTATTTT. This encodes CASSLSRRNTDTQYF.

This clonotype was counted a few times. The CDR3 sequence: CASSQPPNDEQFF. The CDR3 coding sequence is TGTGCCAGCAGCCAACCCCCGAACGATGAGCAGTTCTTC. V gene TRBV7-2 combines with J gene TRBJ2-1, with D unclear. From germline, CDR1 is SGHTA and CDR2 FQGNSA. V shed 5 bases and J shed 8 bases, with 13 bases lying between them. CDR3 length equals 13 residues.

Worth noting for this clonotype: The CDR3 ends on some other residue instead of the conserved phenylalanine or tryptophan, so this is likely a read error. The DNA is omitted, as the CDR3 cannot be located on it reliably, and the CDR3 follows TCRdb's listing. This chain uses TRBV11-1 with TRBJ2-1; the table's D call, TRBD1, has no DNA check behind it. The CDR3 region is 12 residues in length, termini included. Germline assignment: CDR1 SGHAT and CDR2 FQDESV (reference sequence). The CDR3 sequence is CGSSLERTGTFL.

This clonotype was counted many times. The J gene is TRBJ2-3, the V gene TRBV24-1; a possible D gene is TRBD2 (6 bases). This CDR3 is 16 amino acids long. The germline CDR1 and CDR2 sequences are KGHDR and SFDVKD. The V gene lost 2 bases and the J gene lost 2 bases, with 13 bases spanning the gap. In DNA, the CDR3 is TGTGCCACCAGTGATTCCGGGACTTACGACACAGATACGCAGTATTTT. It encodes CATSDSGTYDTDTQYF.

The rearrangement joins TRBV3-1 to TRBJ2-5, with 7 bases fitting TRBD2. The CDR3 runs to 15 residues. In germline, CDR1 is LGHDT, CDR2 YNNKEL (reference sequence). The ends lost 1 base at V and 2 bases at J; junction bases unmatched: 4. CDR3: CASSQAGGGQETQYF. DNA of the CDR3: TGTGCCAGCAGCCAAGCGGGGGGTGGTCAAGAGACCCAGTACTTC.

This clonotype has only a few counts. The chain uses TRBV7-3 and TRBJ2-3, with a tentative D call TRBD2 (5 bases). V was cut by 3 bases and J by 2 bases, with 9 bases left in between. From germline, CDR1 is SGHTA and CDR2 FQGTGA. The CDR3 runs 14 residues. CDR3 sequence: CASSFRGLTDTQYF. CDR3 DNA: TGTGCCAGCAGCTTCCGAGGGCTCACAGATACGCAGTATTTT. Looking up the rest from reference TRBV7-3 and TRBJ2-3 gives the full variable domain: GAGVSQTPSNKVTEKGKYVELRCDPISGHTALYWYRQSLGQGPEFLIYFQGTGAADDSGLPNDRFFAVRPEGSVSTLKIQRTERGDSAVYLCASSFRGLTDTQYFGPGTRLTVL.

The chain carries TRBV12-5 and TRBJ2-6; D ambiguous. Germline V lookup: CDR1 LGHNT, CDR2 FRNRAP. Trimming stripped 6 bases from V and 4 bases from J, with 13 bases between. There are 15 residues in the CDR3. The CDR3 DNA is TGTGCTAGTGGCTCCCGAAGATTGGGGGCCAACGTCCTGACTTTC. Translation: CASGSRRLGANVLTF. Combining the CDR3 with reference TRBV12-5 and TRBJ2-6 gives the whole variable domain DARVTQTPRHKVTEMGQEVTMRCQPILGHNTVFWYRQTMMQGLELLAYFRNRAPLDDSGMPKDRFSAEMPDATLATLKIQPSEPRDSAVYFCASGSRRLGANVLTFGAGSRLTVL.

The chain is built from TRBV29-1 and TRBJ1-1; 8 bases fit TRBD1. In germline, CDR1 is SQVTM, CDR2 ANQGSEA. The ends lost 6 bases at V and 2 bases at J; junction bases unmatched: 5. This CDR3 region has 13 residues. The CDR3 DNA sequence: TGCAGCGTCGTCGGACAGGGTAACACTGAAGCTTTCTTT. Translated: CSVVGQGNTEAFF.

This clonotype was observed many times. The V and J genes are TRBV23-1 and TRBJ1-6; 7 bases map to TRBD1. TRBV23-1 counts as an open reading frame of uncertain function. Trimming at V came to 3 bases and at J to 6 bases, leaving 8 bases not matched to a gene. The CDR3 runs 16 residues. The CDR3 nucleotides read TGCGCCAGCAGTCAGGCGGGACAGCAGGTTAATTCACCCCTCCACTTT. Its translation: CASSQAGQQVNSPLHF.

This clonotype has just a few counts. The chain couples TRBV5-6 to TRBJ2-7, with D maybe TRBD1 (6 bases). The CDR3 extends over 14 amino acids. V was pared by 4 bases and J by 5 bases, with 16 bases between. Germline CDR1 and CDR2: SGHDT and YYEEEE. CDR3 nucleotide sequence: TGTGCCAGCAGCCTCGGGACATTTCACCACGAGCAGTACTTC. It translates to CASSLGTFHHEQYF.

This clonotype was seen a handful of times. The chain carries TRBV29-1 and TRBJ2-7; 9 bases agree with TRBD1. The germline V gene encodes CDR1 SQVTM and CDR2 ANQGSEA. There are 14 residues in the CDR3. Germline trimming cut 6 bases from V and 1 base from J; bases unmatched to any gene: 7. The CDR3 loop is CSVPTGGWSYEQYF. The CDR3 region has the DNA TGCAGCGTCCCCACAGGGGGCTGGTCCTACGAGCAGTACTTC.

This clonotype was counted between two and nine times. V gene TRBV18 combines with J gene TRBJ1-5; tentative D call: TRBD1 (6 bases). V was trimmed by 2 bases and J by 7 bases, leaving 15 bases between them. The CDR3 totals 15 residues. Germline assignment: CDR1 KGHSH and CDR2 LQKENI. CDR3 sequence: CASSPVSGGGQPQHF. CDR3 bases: TGTGCCAGCTCACCAGTTTCGGGGGGCGGCCAGCCCCAGCATTTT.

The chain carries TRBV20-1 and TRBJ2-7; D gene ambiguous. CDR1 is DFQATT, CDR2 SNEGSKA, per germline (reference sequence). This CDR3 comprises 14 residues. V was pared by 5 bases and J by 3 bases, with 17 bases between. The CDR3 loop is CSARPSPADYEQYV. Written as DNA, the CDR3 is TGCAGTGCTCGCCCCTCCCCGGCAGACTACGAGCAGTACGTC.

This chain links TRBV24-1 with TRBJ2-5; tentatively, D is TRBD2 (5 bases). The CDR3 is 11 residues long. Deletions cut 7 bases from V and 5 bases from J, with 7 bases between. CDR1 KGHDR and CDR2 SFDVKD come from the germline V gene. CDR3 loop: CATSSGETQYF. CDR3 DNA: TGTGCCACCAGCTCGGGGGAGACCCAGTACTTC.

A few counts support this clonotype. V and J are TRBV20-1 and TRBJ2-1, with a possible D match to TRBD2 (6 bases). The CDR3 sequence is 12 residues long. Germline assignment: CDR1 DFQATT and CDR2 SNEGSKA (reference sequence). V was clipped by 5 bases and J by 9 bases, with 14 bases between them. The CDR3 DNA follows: TGCAGTGCTCCTGGGCGGGGCGCTGAGCAGTTCTTC. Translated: CSAPGRGAEQFF.

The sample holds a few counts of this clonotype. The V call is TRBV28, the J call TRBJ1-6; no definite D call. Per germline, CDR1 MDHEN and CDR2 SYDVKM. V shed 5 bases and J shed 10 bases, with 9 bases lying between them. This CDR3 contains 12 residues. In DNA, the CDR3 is TGTGCCAGCAGTCGGGGTCTCTCACCCCTCCACTTT. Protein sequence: CASSRGLSPLHF.

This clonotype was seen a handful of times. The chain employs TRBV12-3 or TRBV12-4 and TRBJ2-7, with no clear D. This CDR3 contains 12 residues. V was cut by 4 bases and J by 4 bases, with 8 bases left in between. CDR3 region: CASSSGQYEQYF. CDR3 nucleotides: TGTGCCAGCAGTTCGGGTCAATACGAGCAGTACTTC.

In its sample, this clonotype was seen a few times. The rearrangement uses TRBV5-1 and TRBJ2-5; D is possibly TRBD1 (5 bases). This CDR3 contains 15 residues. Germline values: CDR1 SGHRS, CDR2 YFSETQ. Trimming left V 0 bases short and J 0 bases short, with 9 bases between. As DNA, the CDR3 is TGCGCCAGCAGCTTGGGACAGATGTACCAAGAGACCCAGTACTTC. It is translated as CASSLGQMYQETQYF.

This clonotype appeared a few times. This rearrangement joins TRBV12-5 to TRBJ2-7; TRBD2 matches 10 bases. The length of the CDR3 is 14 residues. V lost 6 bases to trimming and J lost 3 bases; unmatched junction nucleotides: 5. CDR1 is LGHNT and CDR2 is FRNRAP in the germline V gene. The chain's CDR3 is CASGRSGGLYEQYF. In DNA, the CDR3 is TGTGCTAGTGGCCGTAGCGGGGGGCTCTACGAGCAGTACTTC.